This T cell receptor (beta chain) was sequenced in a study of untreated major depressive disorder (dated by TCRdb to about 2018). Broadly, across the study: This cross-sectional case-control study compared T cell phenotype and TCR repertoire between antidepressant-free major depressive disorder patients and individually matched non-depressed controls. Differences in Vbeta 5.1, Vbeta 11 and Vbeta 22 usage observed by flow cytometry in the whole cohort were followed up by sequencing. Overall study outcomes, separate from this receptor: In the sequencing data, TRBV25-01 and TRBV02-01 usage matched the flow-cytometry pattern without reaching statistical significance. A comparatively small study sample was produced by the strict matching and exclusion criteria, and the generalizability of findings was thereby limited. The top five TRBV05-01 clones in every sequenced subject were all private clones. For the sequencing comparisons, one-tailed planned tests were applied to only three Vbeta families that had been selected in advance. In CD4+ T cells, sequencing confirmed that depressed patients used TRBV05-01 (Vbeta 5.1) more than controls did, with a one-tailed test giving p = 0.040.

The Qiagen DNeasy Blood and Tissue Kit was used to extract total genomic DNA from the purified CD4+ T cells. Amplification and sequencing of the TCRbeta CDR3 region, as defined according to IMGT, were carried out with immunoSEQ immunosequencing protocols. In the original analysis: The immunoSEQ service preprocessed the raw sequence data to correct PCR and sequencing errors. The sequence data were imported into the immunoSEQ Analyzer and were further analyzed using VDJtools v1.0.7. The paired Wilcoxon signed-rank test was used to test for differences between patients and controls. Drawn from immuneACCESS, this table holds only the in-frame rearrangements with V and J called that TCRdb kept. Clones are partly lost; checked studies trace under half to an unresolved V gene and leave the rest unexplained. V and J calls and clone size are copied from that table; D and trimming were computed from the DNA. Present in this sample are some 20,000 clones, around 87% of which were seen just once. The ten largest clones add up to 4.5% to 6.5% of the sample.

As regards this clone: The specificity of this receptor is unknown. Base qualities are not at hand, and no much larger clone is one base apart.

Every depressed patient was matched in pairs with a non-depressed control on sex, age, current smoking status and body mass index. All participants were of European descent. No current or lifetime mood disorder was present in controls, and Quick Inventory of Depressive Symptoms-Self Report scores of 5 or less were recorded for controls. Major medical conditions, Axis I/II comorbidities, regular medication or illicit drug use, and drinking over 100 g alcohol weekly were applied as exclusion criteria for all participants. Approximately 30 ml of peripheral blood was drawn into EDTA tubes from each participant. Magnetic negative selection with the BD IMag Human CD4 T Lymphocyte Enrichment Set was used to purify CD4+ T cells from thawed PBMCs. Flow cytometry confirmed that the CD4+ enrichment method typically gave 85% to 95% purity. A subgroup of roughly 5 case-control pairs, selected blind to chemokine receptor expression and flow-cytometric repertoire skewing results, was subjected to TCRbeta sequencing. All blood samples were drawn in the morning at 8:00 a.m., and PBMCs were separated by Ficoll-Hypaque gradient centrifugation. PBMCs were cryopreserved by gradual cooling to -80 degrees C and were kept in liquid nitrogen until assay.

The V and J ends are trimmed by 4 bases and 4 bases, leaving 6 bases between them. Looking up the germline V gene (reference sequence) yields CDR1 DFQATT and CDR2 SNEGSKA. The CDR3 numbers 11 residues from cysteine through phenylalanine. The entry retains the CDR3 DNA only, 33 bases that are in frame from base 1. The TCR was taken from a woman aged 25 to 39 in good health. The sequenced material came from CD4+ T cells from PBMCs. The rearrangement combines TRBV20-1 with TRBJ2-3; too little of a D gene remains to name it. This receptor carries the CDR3 CSANRPDTQYF. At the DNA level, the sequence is TGCAGTGCTAATAGGCCAGATACGCAGTATTTT.